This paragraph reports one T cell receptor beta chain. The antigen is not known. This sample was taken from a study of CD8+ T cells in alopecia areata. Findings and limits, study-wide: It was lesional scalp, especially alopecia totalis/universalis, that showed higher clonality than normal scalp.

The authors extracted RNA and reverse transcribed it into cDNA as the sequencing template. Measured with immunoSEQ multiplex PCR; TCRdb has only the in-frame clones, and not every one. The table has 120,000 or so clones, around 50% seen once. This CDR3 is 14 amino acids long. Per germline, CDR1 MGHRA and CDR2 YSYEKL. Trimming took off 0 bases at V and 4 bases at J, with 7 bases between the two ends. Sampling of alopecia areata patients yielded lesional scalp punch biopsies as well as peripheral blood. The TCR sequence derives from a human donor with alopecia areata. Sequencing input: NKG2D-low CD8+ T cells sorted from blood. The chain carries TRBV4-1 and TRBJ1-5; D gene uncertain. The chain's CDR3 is CASSQDPVNQPQHF. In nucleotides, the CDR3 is TGCGCCAGCAGCCAAGATCCGGTTAATCAGCCCCAGCATTTT.